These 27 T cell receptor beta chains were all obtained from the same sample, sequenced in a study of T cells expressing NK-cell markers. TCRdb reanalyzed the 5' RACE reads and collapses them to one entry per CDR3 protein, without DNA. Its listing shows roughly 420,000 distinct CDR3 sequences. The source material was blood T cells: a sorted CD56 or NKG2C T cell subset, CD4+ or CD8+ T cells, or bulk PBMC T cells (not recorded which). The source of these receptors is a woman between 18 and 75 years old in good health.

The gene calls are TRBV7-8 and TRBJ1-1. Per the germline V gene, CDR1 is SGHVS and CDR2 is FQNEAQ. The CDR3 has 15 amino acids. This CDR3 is CASSFNYAGGPEAFF.

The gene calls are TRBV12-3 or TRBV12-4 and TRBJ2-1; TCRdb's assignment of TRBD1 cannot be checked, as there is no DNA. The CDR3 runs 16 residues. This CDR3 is CASSIIAPGAYNEQFF.

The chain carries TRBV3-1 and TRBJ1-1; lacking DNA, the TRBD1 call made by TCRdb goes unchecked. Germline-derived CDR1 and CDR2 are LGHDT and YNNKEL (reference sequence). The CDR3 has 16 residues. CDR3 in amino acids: CASSPEGGAGITEAFF.

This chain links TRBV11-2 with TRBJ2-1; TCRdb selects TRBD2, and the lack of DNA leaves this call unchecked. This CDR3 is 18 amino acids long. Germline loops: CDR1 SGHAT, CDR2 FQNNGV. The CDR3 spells CASSLLAGHPSSYNEQFF.

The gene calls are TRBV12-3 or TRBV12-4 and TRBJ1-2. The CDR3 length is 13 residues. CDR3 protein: CASTVEVRHGYTF.

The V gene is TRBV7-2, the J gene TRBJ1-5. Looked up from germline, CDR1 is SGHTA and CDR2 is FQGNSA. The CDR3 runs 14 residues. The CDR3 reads CASSLGGGDQPQHF.

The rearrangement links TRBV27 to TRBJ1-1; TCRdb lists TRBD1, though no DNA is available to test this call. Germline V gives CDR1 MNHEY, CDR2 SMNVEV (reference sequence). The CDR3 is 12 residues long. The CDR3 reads CASSIGGNEAFF.

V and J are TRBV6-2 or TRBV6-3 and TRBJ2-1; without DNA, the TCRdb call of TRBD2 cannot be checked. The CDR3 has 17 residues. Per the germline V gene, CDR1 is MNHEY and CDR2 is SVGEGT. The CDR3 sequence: CASSYRFLAASYNEQFF.

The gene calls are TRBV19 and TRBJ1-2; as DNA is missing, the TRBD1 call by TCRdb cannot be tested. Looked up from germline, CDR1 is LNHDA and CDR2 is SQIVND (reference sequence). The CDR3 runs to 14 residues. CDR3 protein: CASSIPWTDYGYTF.

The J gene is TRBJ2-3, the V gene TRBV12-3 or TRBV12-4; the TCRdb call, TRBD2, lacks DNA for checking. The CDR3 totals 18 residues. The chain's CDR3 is CASRPRGTSGGVSDTQYF.

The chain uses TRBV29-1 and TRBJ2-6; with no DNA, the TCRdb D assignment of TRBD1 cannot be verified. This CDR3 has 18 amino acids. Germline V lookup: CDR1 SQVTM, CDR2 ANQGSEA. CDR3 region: CSVEDFPGQGSGANVLTF.

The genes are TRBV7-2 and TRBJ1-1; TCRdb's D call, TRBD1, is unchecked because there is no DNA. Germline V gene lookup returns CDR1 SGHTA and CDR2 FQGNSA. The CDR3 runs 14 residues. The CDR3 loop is CASSHLGGATEAFF. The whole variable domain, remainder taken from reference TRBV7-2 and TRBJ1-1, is GAGVSQSPSNKVTEKGKDVELRCDPISGHTALYWYRQSLGQGLEFLIYFQGNSAPDKSGLPSDRFSAERTGGSVSTLTIQRTQQEDSAVYLCASSHLGGATEAFFGQGTRLTVV.

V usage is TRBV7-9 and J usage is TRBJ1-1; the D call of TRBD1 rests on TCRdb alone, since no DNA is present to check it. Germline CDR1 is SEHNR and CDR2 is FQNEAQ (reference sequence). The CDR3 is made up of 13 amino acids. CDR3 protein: CASSLLQGTEAFF.

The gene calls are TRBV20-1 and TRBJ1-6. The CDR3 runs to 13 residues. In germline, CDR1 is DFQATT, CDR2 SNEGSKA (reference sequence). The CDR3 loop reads CSAGTEGNSPLHF.

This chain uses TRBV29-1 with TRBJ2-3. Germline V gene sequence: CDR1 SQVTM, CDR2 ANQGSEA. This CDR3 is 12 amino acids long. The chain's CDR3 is CSVGERADTQYF.

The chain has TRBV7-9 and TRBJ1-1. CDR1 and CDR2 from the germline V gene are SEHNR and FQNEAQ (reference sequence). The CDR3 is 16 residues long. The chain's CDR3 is CASSLGSGRVNTEAFF.

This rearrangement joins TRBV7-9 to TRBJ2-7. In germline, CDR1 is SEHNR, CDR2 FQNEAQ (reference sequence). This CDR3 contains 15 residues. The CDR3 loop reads CASGLATFSYVEQYF. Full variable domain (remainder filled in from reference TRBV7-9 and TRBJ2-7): DTGVSQNPRHKITKRGQNVTFRCDPISEHNRLYWYRQTLGQGPEFLTYFQNEAQLEKSRLLSDRFSAERPKGSFSTLEIQRTEQGDSAMYLCASGLATFSYVEQYFGPGTRLTVT.

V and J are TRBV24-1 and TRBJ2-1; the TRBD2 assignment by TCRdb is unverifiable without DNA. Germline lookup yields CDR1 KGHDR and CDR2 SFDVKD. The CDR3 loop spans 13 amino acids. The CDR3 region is CATSDSLGEKQFF.

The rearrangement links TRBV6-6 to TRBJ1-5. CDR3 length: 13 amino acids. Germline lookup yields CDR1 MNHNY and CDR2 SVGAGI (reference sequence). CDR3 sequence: CASSSILNQPQHF.

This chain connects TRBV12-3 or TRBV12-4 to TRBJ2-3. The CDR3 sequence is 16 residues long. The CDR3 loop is CASSRTDASVSDTQYF.

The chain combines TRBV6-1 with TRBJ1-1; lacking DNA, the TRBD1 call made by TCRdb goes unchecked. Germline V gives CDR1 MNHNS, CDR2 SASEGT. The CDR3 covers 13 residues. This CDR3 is CASRGQLSTEAFF.

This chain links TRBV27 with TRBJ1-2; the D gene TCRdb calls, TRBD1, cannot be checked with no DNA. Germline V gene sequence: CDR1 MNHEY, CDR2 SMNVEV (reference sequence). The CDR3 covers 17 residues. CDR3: CASSGWTGGGSGNGYTF.

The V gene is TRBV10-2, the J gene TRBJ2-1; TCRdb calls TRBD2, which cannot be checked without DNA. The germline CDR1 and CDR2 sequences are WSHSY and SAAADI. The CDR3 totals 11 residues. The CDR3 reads CASTTSREQFF.

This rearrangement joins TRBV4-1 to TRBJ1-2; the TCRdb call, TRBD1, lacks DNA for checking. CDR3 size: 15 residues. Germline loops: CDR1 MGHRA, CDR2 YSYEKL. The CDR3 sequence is CASSQDAGTDYGYTF.

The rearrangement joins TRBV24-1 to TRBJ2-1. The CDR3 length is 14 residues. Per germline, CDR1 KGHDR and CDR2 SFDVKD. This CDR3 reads CATSETAPYNEQFF.

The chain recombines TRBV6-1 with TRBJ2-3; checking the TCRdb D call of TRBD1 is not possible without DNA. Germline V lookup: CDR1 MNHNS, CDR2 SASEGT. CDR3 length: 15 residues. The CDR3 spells CASTINRGLQDTQYF.

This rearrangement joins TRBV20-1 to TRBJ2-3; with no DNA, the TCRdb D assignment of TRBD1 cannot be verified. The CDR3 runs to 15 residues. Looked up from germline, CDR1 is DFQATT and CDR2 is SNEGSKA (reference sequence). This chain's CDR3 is CSAPVPGTGTDTQYF.